The clone carrying this T cell receptor (beta chain) was seen more than once but under ten times. Between the trimmed V and J ends, which lost 4 bases and 0 bases, there was a span of 10 bases. The germline gives CDR1 MDHEN, CDR2 SYDVKM. The CDR3 covers 15 residues. Patients at the Seattle site were enrolled during active infection and followed longitudinally. Authors' analysis steps: From reference gene primer amplification, estimates of nucleated cell counts were derived. Profiled with immunoSEQ multiplex PCR; TCRdb holds only in-frame clones, not every one. That table supplies the V and J calls and clone size; D and trimming were determined from the DNA. The data hold under 450,000 clones, with about 91% observed a single time. This sample is drawn from a study of blood T cell repertoires in COVID-19.

Sequencing input: peripheral blood. The receptor was derived from a woman aged 50 to 60 with COVID-19, enrolled during active disease. The genes are TRBV28 and TRBJ1-3, with D possibly TRBD1 on 6 matching bases. CDR3 amino acids: CASSSDSASGNTIYF. Here the CDR3 DNA reads TGTGCCAGCAGTTCGGACAGCGCCTCTGGAAACACCATATATTTT.